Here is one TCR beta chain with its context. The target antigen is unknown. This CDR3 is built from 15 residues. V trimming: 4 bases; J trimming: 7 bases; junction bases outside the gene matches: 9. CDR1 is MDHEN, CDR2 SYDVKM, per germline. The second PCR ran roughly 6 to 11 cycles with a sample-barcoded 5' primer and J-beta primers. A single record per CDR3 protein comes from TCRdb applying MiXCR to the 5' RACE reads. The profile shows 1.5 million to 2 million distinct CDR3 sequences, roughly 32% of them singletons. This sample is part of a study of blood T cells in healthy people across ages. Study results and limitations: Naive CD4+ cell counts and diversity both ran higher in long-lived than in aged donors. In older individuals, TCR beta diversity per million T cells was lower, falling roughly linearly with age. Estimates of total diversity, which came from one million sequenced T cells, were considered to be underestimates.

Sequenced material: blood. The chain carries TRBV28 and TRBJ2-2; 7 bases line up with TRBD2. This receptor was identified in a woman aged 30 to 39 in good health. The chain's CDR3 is CASSSGRGYDGELFF. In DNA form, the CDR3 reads TGTGCCAGCAGTTCCGGGCGGGGGTATGACGGGGAGCTGTTTTTT.